This T cell receptor (beta chain) was recovered during a study of blood T cell repertoires in COVID-19. Study summary: Donors in the United States, Italy and Spain gave samples during acute or convalescent COVID-19. The analysed material was cDNA or gDNA that came from T cells, B-cell-depleted T cells, or PBMCs.

Under the authors' procedure: Amplification from reference gene primers served as the basis for estimated nucleated cell counts. The repertoire was sequenced with immunoSEQ multiplex PCR; TCRdb's copy has only in-frame clones and lacks some. V and J calls and clone size come straight from that table; D and trimming were deduced from the DNA. The sample records roughly 68,000 clones, 80% to 90% being singletons. Germline V gene sequence: CDR1 LGHNA, CDR2 YSLEER. This CDR3 has 15 residues. With 5 bases clipped from V and 2 bases from J, the junction kept 9 bases outside the gene matches. Patients in Seattle were enrolled during active infection, then followed longitudinally.

The chain joins TRBV4-3 to TRBJ2-7, with 7 positions matching TRBD1. Sequencing input: peripheral blood. The receptor comes from a woman aged 60-70 years with COVID-19, enrolled during active disease. The CDR3 loop reads CASSFGRGFPYEQYF. CDR3 nucleotide sequence: TGCGCCAGCAGCTTCGGCAGGGGGTTTCCCTACGAGCAGTACTTC.